The 30 T cell receptor beta chains in this list originate from one sample, sequenced in a study of CD8 T cells in Susac syndrome. RNA, at about 0.5 to 1 ug, was reverse transcribed with random hexamers. TCRdb itself ran the immunoSEQ multiplex PCR reads through MiXCR, one entry per CDR3 protein. The sample has a few hundred thousand distinct CDR3 sequences; 65% to 90% are singletons. The specimen sequenced was CD8+ T cells from PBMCs. These receptors all stem from a human donor with multiple sclerosis.

The chain uses TRBV5-1 and TRBJ2-7, with TRBD2 matching 8 bases. The trim removed 6 bases at V and 3 bases at J, leaving 8 bases unmatched. This CDR3 contains 14 residues. Germline loops: CDR1 SGHRS, CDR2 YFSETQ. The CDR3 reads CASNFGRGGYEQYF. CDR3 DNA sequence: TGCGCCAGCAATTTCGGGAGGGGAGGCTACGAGCAGTACTTC. Variable domain in full (rest from reference TRBV5-1 and TRBJ2-7): KAGVTQTPRYLIKTRGQQVTLSCSPISGHRSVSWYQQTPGQGLQFLFEYFSETQRNKGNFPGRFSGRQFSNSRSEMNVSTLELGDSALYLCASNFGRGGYEQYFGPGTRLTVT.

This rearrangement joins TRBV11-2 to TRBJ2-6; TRBD1 matches 7 bases. From germline, CDR1 is SGHAT and CDR2 FQNNGV. V lost 3 bases to trimming and J lost 0 bases; unmatched junction nucleotides: 8. This CDR3 has 18 residues. The CDR3 reads CASSFDRANPSGANVLTF. DNA for the CDR3: TGTGCCAGCAGCTTCGACAGGGCCAACCCCTCTGGGGCCAACGTCCTGACTTTC.

This rearrangement joins TRBV28 to TRBJ2-7; no firm D call. Trimming removed 5 bases from V and 2 bases from J, with 13 bases in between. This CDR3 has 14 residues. Germline CDR1 reads MDHEN; CDR2 reads SYDVKM. CDR3 coding DNA: TGTGCCAGCAGTCTGCTTGGCCGGGCCTACGAGCAGTACTTC. Translation: CASSLLGRAYEQYF.

The J gene is TRBJ2-1, the V gene TRBV12-3 or TRBV12-4; D remains unclear. The CDR3 consists of 14 residues. Trimming stripped 6 bases from V and 0 bases from J, with 9 bases between. DNA for the CDR3: TGTGCCAGCAGCCACAGTAGCTCCTACAATGAGCAGTTCTTC. Translated, it gives CASSHSSSYNEQFF.

This CDR3 reads CASSFWRERAETQYF. The DNA for the CDR3 is TGTGCCAGCAGTTTCTGGCGGGAGAGGGCGGAGACCCAGTACTTC. This chain uses TRBV28 with TRBJ2-5, with 7 bases aligning to TRBD2. The CDR3 has 15 residues. V lost 3 bases, J lost 5 bases, and 9 bases stayed unmatched. Germline V gene sequence: CDR1 MDHEN, CDR2 SYDVKM.

The V call is TRBV29-1, the J call TRBJ2-7; 7 bases match TRBD1. The germline V gene encodes CDR1 SQVTM and CDR2 ANQGSEA. With V trimmed by 2 bases and J by 6 bases, 7 bases remained unmatched. The CDR3 is made up of 13 amino acids. The CDR3 here is CSVEISGQREQYF. CDR3 coding DNA: TGCAGCGTTGAAATATCGGGACAGCGCGAGCAGTACTTC.

The chain has TRBV12-3 or TRBV12-4 and TRBJ2-2; the D call may be TRBD1 or TRBD2 (5 bases each). V shed 8 bases and J shed 7 bases, with 17 bases lying between them. CDR3 length: 14 amino acids. The CDR3 DNA follows: TGTGCCAGCGGGGGTAGCGAAGAAGGCGGGGAGCTGTTTTTT. Protein sequence: CASGGSEEGGELFF.

J is TRBJ1-2 and V is TRBV4-1; no clear D gene. This CDR3 is built from 17 residues. Germline V gene lookup returns CDR1 MGHRA and CDR2 YSYEKL. Trimming took 1 base from V and 2 from J, leaving 17 bases between them. The CDR3 here is CASSQGPLRGRNYGYTF. The CDR3 nucleotides are TGCGCCAGCAGCCAAGGTCCCCTACGAGGGCGAAACTATGGCTACACCTTC.

This rearrangement joins TRBV19 to TRBJ1-2; 7 nucleotides align to TRBD1. The CDR3 extends over 13 amino acids. The V segment lost 6 bases and the J segment 3 bases; nucleotides outside the gene matches: 4. Germline V lookup: CDR1 LNHDA, CDR2 SQIVND (reference sequence). The CDR3 region is CASSYRGDYGYTF. The DNA of the CDR3 is TGTGCCAGTAGCTACAGGGGAGACTATGGCTACACCTTC.

The rearrangement joins TRBV14 to TRBJ2-7; tentatively, D is TRBD2 (7 bases). V was clipped by 0 bases and J by 2 bases, with 11 bases between them. In germline, CDR1 is SGHDN, CDR2 FVKESK. The CDR3 extends over 15 amino acids. The CDR3 DNA reads TGTGCCAGCAGCCAAGACGCGGGGGCCACCTACGAGCAGTACTTC. Residues: CASSQDAGATYEQYF.

The chain employs TRBV5-6 and TRBJ1-1; 7 bases match TRBD1. The CDR3 has 14 residues. Unmatched junction bases numbered 4, after V lost 3 bases and J lost 2 bases. Germline V gene data show CDR1 as SGHDT and CDR2 as YYEEEE. The CDR3 is CASSWDRLNTEAFF. The CDR3 nucleotides read TGTGCCAGCAGCTGGGACAGACTTAACACTGAAGCTTTCTTT.

The chain recombines TRBV9 with TRBJ2-7; tentatively, D is TRBD1 (5 bases). CDR1 is SGDLS, CDR2 YYNGEE, per germline. CDR3 length: 17 residues. V lost 2 bases and J 3 bases, leaving 21 bases between the germline ends. CDR3 nucleotide sequence: TGTGCCAGCAGCGTCTCGGCAGGGATCCACCGACTCTACGAGCAGTACTTC. The encoded protein is CASSVSAGIHRLYEQYF.

The CDR3 DNA reads TGCGCCAGCAGCTTCCGGGACAGGGAAGGCCACGAGCAGTACTTC. Residues: CASSFRDREGHEQYF. J is TRBJ2-7 and V is TRBV4-3; TRBD1 matches 9 bases. This CDR3 is built from 15 residues. V shed 5 bases, J shed 5 bases, and the junction held 10 bases outside the gene matches. Germline V gives CDR1 LGHNA, CDR2 YSLEER.

The chain carries TRBV28 and TRBJ2-7; tentative D call: TRBD1 (5 bases). Germline V gives CDR1 MDHEN, CDR2 SYDVKM. The CDR3 is 15 residues long. V shed 5 bases and J shed 1 base, with 15 bases lying between them. CDR3 bases: TGTGCCAGCAGTCTCTGGTGGGGCAGTTCCTACGAGCAGTACTTC. Amino acid sequence: CASSLWWGSSYEQYF.

The chain carries TRBV28 and TRBJ2-3, with D possibly TRBD2 on 6 matching bases. The CDR3 loop spans 14 amino acids. With 3 bases removed from V and 1 base from J, the gap between germline ends came to 8 bases. From germline, CDR1 is MDHEN and CDR2 SYDVKM. DNA for the CDR3: TGTGCCAGCAGTTTCGTAGCGGGCACAGATACGCAGTATTTT. It is translated as CASSFVAGTDTQYF.

Here the CDR3 DNA reads TGTGCCAGCAGTCCAGAGGGGCACCGATTAACTACGAAGGCCCAAGAGACCCAGTACTTC. It encodes CASSPEGHRLTTKAQETQYF. This chain links TRBV11-1 with TRBJ2-5; perhaps D is TRBD1 or TRBD2 (5 bases each). The V and J ends lost 6 bases and 1 base respectively, with 30 bases between them. Germline V gives CDR1 SGHAT, CDR2 FQDESV (reference sequence). This CDR3 comprises 20 residues.

This clonotype was counted a few times. The rearrangement links TRBV28 to TRBJ2-1; D unclear. The CDR3 spans 13 residues. Between the trimmed V and J ends, which lost 2 bases and 3 bases, there was a span of 5 bases. Germline values: CDR1 MDHEN, CDR2 SYDVKM. The CDR3: CASSLAVYNEQFF. CDR3 coding DNA: TGTGCCAGCAGTTTAGCCGTCTACAATGAGCAGTTCTTC. The full variable domain, rest sourced from reference TRBV28 and TRBJ2-1, is DVKVTQSSRYLVKRTGEKVFLECVQDMDHENMFWYRQDPGLGLRLIYFSYDVKMKEKGDIPEGYSVSREKKERFSLILESASTNQTSMYLCASSLAVYNEQFFGPGTRLTVL.

The chain is built from TRBV14 and TRBJ2-3; perhaps TRBD2 as D (5 bases). This CDR3 has 15 residues. Trimming removed 6 bases at V and 0 bases at J, with 13 bases between. CDR1 and CDR2 from the germline V gene are SGHDN and FVKESK. The DNA of the CDR3 is TGTGCCAGCAGTGTCGGGTGGACTAGCACAGATACGCAGTATTTT. The encoded protein is CASSVGWTSTDTQYF. The variable domain in full, with the rest retrieved from reference TRBV14 and TRBJ2-3, is EAGVTQFPSHSVIEKGQTVTLRCDPISGHDNLYWYRRVMGKEIKFLLHFVKESKQDESGMPNNRFLAERTGGTYSTLKVQPAELEDSGVYFCASSVGWTSTDTQYFGPGTRLTVL.

The rearrangement uses TRBV7-6 and TRBJ1-1, with unresolved D. With 5 bases removed from V and 0 bases from J, the gap between germline ends came to 13 bases. The CDR3 has 15 residues. CDR1 is SGHVS and CDR2 is FNYEAQ in the germline V gene. CDR3 nucleotide sequence: TGTGCCAGCAGCACAGACCATGGGATGAACACTGAAGCTTTCTTT. This sequence encodes CASSTDHGMNTEAFF.

The rearrangement uses TRBV6-2 or TRBV6-3 and TRBJ2-7, with 11 bases fitting TRBD2. V gave up 4 bases and J gave up 2 bases; unmatched junction bases: 7. CDR3 size: 16 residues. Germline CDR1 reads MNHEY; CDR2 reads SVGEGT. The CDR3 DNA reads TGTGCCAGCAGTTCCCCGGGACTAGCGGTTCCCTACGAGCAGTACTTC. It is translated as CASSSPGLAVPYEQYF.

CDR3 sequence reads: CASSLTDGLYEQYF. The CDR3 nucleotides read TGTGCCAGCAGCCTTACGGACGGCCTCTACGAGCAGTACTTC. The chain recombines TRBV7-9 with TRBJ2-7; D is uncertain. The germline CDR1 and CDR2 sequences are SEHNR and FQNEAQ (reference sequence). The CDR3 extends over 14 amino acids. Deletions cut 5 bases from V and 3 bases from J, with 14 bases between.

The V call is TRBV6-2 or TRBV6-3, the J call TRBJ2-2; 11 bases match TRBD1. V shed 2 bases, J shed 1 base, and the junction held 12 bases outside the gene matches. This CDR3 has 20 amino acids. Germline CDR1 is MNHEY and CDR2 is SVGEGT. In nucleotides, the CDR3 is TGTGCCAGCAGTTACCCGTATCCGGGACAGGGGGTTATGAACACCGGGGAGCTGTTTTTT. Amino acids: CASSYPYPGQGVMNTGELFF.

The rearrangement joins TRBV9 to TRBJ2-3, with TRBD2 matching over 9 bases. This CDR3 comprises 16 residues. J was trimmed by 0 bases and V by 2 bases; bases with no gene match: 4. Looked up from germline, CDR1 is SGDLS and CDR2 is YYNGEE. The CDR3 region has the DNA TGTGCCAGCAGCGTCACTAGCGGGTATAGCACAGATACGCAGTATTTT. Translated, it gives CASSVTSGYSTDTQYF.

The rearrangement uses TRBV28 and TRBJ1-5, with D unresolved. The V end was cut by 6 bases, the J end by 3 bases, with 12 bases between. Germline CDR1 is MDHEN and CDR2 is SYDVKM. The CDR3 runs to 14 residues. CDR3 in amino acids: CASSLDSYNQPQHF. The CDR3 nucleotides read TGTGCCAGCAGCCTAGATTCTTACAATCAGCCCCAGCATTTT.

The chain is built from TRBV5-4 and TRBJ1-6; 8 bases are shared with TRBD1. Germline lookup yields CDR1 SGHNT and CDR2 YYREEE (reference sequence). The CDR3 covers 15 residues. V shed 0 bases and J 11 bases; nucleotides not matched to a gene: 7. CDR3 in amino acids: CASSLASGGDAPLHF. CDR3 coding DNA: TGTGCCAGCAGCTTGGCGTCAGGGGGCGATGCACCCCTCCACTTT. The full variable domain, completed using reference TRBV5-4 and TRBJ1-6, is ETGVTQSPTHLIKTRGQQVTLRCSSQSGHNTVSWYQQALGQGPQFIFQYYREEENGRGNFPPRFSGLQFPNYSSELNVNALELDDSALYLCASSLASGGDAPLHFGNGTRLTVT.

The chain combines TRBV5-6 with TRBJ1-2; no reliable D call. With 1 base removed from V and 11 bases from J, the gap between germline ends came to 15 bases. CDR1 SGHDT and CDR2 YYEEEE come from the germline V gene. The CDR3 totals 13 residues. The CDR3 region has the DNA TGTGCCAGCAGCTTGATCGTCACGGGAGGTTACACCTTC. Its protein is CASSLIVTGGYTF.

The genes are TRBV6-2 or TRBV6-3 and TRBJ1-2; D might be TRBD1 (6 bases). The CDR3 runs to 14 residues. Trimming removed 8 bases from V and 5 bases from J, with 18 bases in between. CDR1 MNHEY and CDR2 SVGEGT come from the germline V gene. The CDR3 sequence: CASDPYQGSYGYTF. The CDR3 nucleotides are TGTGCCAGCGACCCCTATCAGGGGTCATATGGCTACACCTTC.

The chain uses TRBV9 and TRBJ1-4; D may be TRBD1 (5 bases). In germline, CDR1 is SGDLS, CDR2 YYNGEE. Trimming removed 2 bases from V and 4 bases from J, with 12 bases in between. The CDR3 is 15 amino acids. The chain's CDR3 is CASSVGADGNEKLFF. CDR3 DNA sequence: TGTGCCAGCAGCGTCGGGGCTGATGGTAATGAAAAACTGTTTTTT.

This clonotype was picked up a small number of times. The chain joins TRBV28 to TRBJ1-2, with D perhaps matching TRBD1 (6 bases). The CDR3 loop spans 14 amino acids. Germline V gene sequence: CDR1 MDHEN, CDR2 SYDVKM. Between the trimmed V and J ends, which lost 5 bases and 5 bases, there was a span of 15 bases. CDR3 sequence (DNA): TGTGCCAGCAGTCCCCCGGGACAAAGTTATGGCTACACCTTC. Translated, it gives CASSPPGQSYGYTF.

This sequence joins TRBV5-1 and TRBJ1-1; D ambiguous. The CDR3 covers 15 residues. CDR1 is SGHRS and CDR2 is YFSETQ in the germline V gene. The V end was cut by 0 bases, the J end by 0 bases, with 9 bases between. The CDR3 sequence is CASSLVGGVNTEAFF. The CDR3 DNA is TGCGCCAGCAGCTTGGTGGGCGGAGTGAACACTGAAGCTTTCTTT. Looking up the rest from reference TRBV5-1 and TRBJ1-1 gives the full variable domain: KAGVTQTPRYLIKTRGQQVTLSCSPISGHRSVSWYQQTPGQGLQFLFEYFSETQRNKGNFPGRFSGRQFSNSRSEMNVSTLELGDSALYLCASSLVGGVNTEAFFGQGTRLTVV.